The clone carrying this TCR beta chain was seen once. From germline, CDR1 is GTSNPN and CDR2 SVGIG (reference sequence). The CDR3 is 13 amino acids. The V gene lost 4 bases and the J gene lost 5 bases, with 14 bases spanning the gap. This sample is drawn from a study of cytotoxic CD8 clonotypes in ibrutinib-treated CLL. Sequencing was performed with immunoSEQ multiplex PCR; in TCRdb, only in-frame clones are kept and a portion is missing. The sample shows about 50,000 clones, less than 85% of them seen only once. The input for sequencing was PBMCs, taken after 24 months of ibrutinib treatment. This sequence joins TRBV30 and TRBJ2-5; either TRBD1 or TRBD2 may fit D (5 bases each). The source is a human donor with chronic lymphocytic leukemia. CDR3 sequence (DNA): TGTGCCTGGACTAGCAGGGTAGGGGAGACCCAGTACTTC. It codes for CAWTSRVGETQYF.